This TCR beta chain was observed in a study of blood T cell repertoires in COVID-19. Study overall: The United States, Italy and Spain provided the acute and convalescent COVID-19 samples. In each case, the material was cDNA or gDNA derived from T cells, B-cell-depleted T cells, or PBMCs.

The method was immunoSEQ multiplex PCR; TCRdb's version includes in-frame clones alone and lacks a portion of them. Counted here are roughly 81,000 clones, roughly 86% occurring once; the ten biggest clones make up about 10%. Trimming removed 4 bases from V and 6 bases from J; junction bases left unmatched: 9. This CDR3 spans 15 amino acids. Germline V gives CDR1 ENHRY, CDR2 SYGVKD. The chain recombines TRBV10-3 with TRBJ1-5, with 7 bases lining up with TRBD1. The TCR sequence derives from a man in his 60s with acute or convalescent COVID-19. The sample consisted of peripheral blood. The CDR3 DNA sequence: TGTGCCATCAGTGCAGAGACAGGGTCCGTTCAGCCCCAGCATTTT. Its translation is CAISAETGSVQPQHF.